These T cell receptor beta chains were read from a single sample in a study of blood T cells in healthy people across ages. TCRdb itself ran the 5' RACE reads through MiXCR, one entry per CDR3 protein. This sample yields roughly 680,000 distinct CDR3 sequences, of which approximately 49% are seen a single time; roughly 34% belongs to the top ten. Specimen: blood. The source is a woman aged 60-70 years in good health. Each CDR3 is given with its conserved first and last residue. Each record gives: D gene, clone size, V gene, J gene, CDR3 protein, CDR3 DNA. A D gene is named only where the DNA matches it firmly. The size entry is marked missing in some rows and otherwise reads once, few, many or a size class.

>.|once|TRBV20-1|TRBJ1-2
CSARDSLGAYGYTF
TGCAGTGCTAGAGATTCCTTGGGGGCATATGGCTACACCTTC
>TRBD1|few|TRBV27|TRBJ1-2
CASSPLNRGTIYGYTF
TGTGCCAGCAGTCCGCTAAACAGGGGGACGATCTATGGCTACACCTTC
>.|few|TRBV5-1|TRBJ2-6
CASSSDVSGANVLTF
TGCGCCAGCAGCTCCGACGTCTCTGGGGCCAACGTCCTGACTTTC
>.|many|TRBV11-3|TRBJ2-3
CASSLDGGTDTQYF
TGTGCCAGCAGCTTGGACGGGGGCACAGATACGCAGTATTTT
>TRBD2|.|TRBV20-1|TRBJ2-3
CSAFPLAGGTDTQYF
TGCAGTGCCTTCCCCCTAGCGGGGGGTACAGATACGCAGTATTTT
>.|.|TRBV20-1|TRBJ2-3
CSARDRRGTDTQYF
TGCAGTGCTAGAGATAGGCGGGGTACAGATACGCAGTATTTT
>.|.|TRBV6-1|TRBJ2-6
CASSEVAGANVLTF
TGTGCCAGCAGTGAAGTAGCTGGGGCCAACGTCCTGACTTTC
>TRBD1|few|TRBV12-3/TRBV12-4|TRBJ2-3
CASSLGGGIGQGSTDTQYF
TGTGCCAGCAGTTTAGGAGGGGGTATAGGACAGGGGTCTACAGATACGCAGTATTTT
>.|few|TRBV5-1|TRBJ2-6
CASSSFTGTGANVLTF
TGCGCCAGCAGCTCATTTACAGGGACTGGGGCCAACGTCCTGACTTTC
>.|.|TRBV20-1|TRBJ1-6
CSAPLPPDIHHF
TGCAGTGCTCCTTTGCCCCCGGACATTCACCACTTT
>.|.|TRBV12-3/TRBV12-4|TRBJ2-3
CASSLHSADTQYF
TGTGCCAGCAGCCTTCATAGCGCAGATACGCAGTATTTT
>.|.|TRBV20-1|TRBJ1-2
CSARRQYGYTF
TGCAGTGCCAGGCGGCAGTATGGCTACACCTTC
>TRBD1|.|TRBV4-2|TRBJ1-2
CASSEQGVMDGYTF
TGTGCCAGCAGCGAACAGGGGGTGATGGATGGCTACACCTTC
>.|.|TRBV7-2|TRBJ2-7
CASSSMGLNDRSYEQYF
TGTGCCAGCAGCTCGATGGGGCTAAACGACCGCTCCTACGAGCAGTACTTC
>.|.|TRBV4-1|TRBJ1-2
CASSQRGPGYGYTF
TGCGCCAGCAGCCAACGCGGACCGGGCTATGGCTACACCTTC
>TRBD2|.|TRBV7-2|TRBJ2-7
CASSPPSVAGASYEQYF
TGTGCCAGCAGCCCCCCAAGCGTAGCGGGGGCTTCCTACGAGCAGTACTTC
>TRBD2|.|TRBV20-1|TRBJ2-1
CSAILAGIEQFF
TGCAGTGCTATACTAGCGGGCATCGAGCAGTTCTTC
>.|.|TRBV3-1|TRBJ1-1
CASSQVRGNTEAFF
TGTGCCAGCAGCCAAGTGCGGGGGAACACTGAAGCTTTCTTT
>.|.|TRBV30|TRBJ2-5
CAWSGGIAQETQYF
TGTGCCTGGAGCGGGGGTATAGCCCAAGAGACCCAGTACTTC
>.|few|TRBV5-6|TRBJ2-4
CASSFPTGIQYF
TGTGCCAGCAGCTTCCCGACCGGCATTCAGTACTTC
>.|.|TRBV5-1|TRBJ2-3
CASSLVQYTQYF
TGCGCCAGCAGCTTGGTACAGTATACGCAGTATTTT
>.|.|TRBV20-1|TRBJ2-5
CSASSALQQYF
TGCAGTGCTAGTTCGGCCTTGCAGCAGTACTTC
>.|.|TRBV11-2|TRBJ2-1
CASSLGRAWDEQFF
TGTGCCAGCAGCTTGGGCAGGGCTTGGGATGAGCAGTTCTTC
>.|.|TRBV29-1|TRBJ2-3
CSVEMRQLDTQYF
TGCAGCGTTGAAATGAGACAGCTAGACACGCAGTATTTT
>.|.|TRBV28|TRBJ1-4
CASSSLWRGDRSSNEKLFF
TGTGCCAGCAGTTCTCTTTGGCGGGGCGACCGCTCCTCTAATGAAAAACTGTTTTTT
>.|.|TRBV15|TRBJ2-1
CATSRREWELRGEQFF
TGTGCCACCAGCAGACGTGAGTGGGAGTTACGGGGTGAGCAGTTCTTC
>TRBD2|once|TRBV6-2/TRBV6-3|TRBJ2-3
CASSRLAAVTDTQYF
TGTGCCAGCAGTAGACTAGCGGCAGTCACAGATACGCAGTATTTT
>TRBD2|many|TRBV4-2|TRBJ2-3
CASSQGAAGVGDTQYF
TGTGCCAGCAGCCAAGGGGCGGCGGGAGTCGGGGATACGCAGTATTTT
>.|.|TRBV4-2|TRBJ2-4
CASSQDSRGNIQYF
TGTGCCAGCAGCCAAGATTCACGCGGAAACATTCAGTACTTC
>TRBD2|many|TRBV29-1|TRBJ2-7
CSGSGRVQGEQYF
TGCAGCGGTAGCGGGAGGGTCCAGGGTGAGCAGTACTTC
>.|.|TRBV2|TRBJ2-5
CASTYFEEQYF
TGTGCCAGCACGTATTTCGAAGAGCAGTACTTC
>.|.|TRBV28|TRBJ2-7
CASSPGHQTSYEQYF
TGTGCCAGCAGTCCGGGCCACCAAACTTCCTACGAGCAGTACTTC
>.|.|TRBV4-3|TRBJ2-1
CASSQLQNNEQFF
TGCGCCAGCAGCCAACTGCAGAACAATGAGCAGTTCTTC
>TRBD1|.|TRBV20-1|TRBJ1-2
CSAGGTAGNYGYTF
TGCAGTGCTGGCGGGACAGCGGGAAACTATGGCTACACCTTC
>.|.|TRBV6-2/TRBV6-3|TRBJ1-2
CASSPPGAIRGYTF
TGTGCCAGCAGTCCCCCCGGGGCCATCCGGGGCTACACCTTC
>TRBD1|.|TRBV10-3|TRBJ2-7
CAISPARDRSYEQYF
TGTGCCATCAGTCCAGCCCGGGACAGGAGCTACGAGCAGTACTTC
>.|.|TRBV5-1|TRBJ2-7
CASSHGAAIYEQYF
TGCGCCAGCAGCCACGGCGCAGCGATCTACGAGCAGTACTTC
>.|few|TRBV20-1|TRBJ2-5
CSAGGSLQETQYF
TGCAGTGCTGGGGGGTCCCTCCAAGAGACCCAGTACTTC
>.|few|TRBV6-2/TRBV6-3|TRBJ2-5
CASIKPGKETQYF
TGTGCCAGCATCAAGCCGGGGAAAGAGACCCAGTACTTC
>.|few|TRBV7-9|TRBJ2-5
CASSPSLFNDQETQYF
TGTGCCAGCAGCCCATCATTATTTAACGATCAAGAGACCCAGTACTTC
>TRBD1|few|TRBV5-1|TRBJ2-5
CASSAPQGAQETQYF
TGCGCCAGCAGCGCCCCACAGGGGGCACAGGAGACCCAGTACTTC
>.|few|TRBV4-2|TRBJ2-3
CASSPPMTDTQYF
TGTGCCAGCAGCCCGCCGATGACAGATACGCAGTATTTT
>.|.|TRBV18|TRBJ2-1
CASSKSAYNGQFF
TGTGCCAGCTCTAAGAGCGCCTACAATGGGCAGTTCTTC
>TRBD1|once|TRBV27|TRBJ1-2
CASSPGTGGVRGYTF
TGTGCCAGCAGTCCGGGGACAGGGGGCGTTAGGGGCTACACCTTC
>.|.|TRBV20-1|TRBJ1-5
CSASRPDQPQHF
TGCAGTGCTAGTCGGCCGGATCAGCCCCAGCATTTT
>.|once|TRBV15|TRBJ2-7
CATSRDSGTGSYERYF
TGTGCCACCAGCAGAGATTCTGGGACCGGCTCCTACGAGCGGTACTTC
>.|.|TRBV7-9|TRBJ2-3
CASSLGSGYYTDTQYF
TGTGCCAGCAGCTTGGGTAGCGGTTACTACACAGATACGCAGTATTTT
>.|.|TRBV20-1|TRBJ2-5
CSARTPGETQYF
TGCAGTGCTAGAACTCCCGGAGAGACCCAGTACTTC
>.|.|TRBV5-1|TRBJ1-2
CASSLEGRDNYGYTF
TGCGCCAGCAGCTTGGAAGGGCGGGATAACTATGGCTACACCTTC
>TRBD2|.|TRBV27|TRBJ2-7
CASSFGRTSGGTYEQYF
TGTGCCAGCAGTTTTGGTAGGACTAGCGGAGGTACCTACGAGCAGTACTTC
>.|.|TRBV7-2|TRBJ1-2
CASSTQSGVTNYGYTF
TGTGCCAGCAGCACTCAAAGTGGGGTAACTAACTATGGCTACACCTTC
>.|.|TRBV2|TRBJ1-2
CASSEDGLWGYTF
TGTGCCAGCAGTGAGGACGGCCTCTGGGGCTACACCTTC
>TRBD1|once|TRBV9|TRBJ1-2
CASSAGDSHYGYTF
TGTGCCAGCAGCGCTGGGGACAGCCACTATGGCTACACCTTC
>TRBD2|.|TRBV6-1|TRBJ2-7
CASSGGLAEYEQYF
TGTGCCAGCAGTGGGGGACTAGCGGAATACGAGCAGTACTTC
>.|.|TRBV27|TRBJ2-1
CASSRTIVNEQFF
TGTGCCAGCAGTAGGACTATTGTCAATGAGCAGTTCTTC
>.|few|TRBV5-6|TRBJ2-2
CASSLMDGTPNTGDLFF
TGTGCCAGCAGCTTGATGGACGGGACACCCAACACCGGGGACCTGTTTTTT
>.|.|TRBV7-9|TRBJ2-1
CASSLLGIRGAYNEQFF
TGTGCCAGCAGCTTACTGGGGATAAGGGGAGCCTACAATGAGCAGTTCTTC